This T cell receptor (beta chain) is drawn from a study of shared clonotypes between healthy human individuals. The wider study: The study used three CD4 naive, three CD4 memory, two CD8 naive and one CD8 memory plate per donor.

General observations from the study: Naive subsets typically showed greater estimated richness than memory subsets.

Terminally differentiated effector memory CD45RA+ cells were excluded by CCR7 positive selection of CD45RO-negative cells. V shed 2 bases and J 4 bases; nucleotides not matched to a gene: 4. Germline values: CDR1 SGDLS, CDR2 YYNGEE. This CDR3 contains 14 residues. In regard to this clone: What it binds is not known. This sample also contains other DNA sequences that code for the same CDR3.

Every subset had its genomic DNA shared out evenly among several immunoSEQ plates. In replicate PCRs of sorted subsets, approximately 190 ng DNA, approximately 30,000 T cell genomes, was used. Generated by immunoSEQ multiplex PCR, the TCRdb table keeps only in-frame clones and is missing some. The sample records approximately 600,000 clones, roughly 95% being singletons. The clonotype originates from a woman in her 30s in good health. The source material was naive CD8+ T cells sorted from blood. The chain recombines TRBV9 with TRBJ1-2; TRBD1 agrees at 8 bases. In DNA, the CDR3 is TGTGCCAGCAGCGTGGGTACAGGGGGCTATGGCTACACCTTC. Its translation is CASSVGTGGYGYTF.